The 23 T cell receptor beta chains listed next were all sequenced from one sample in a study of blood T cell repertoires in COVID-19. Libraries were prepared by immunoSEQ multiplex PCR; TCRdb keeps only in-frame clonotypes and omits some of them. The sample gives 130,000 or so clones, about nine tenths of which show up once; about 4.7% is in the top ten. The sequenced material came from peripheral blood. The receptors shown here come from a man aged 40-50 years with acute or convalescent COVID-19.

The genes are TRBV5-1 and TRBJ1-3; D is possibly TRBD1 (5 bases). CDR1 SGHRS and CDR2 YFSETQ come from the germline V gene. Trimming cost V 4 bases and J 0 bases, with 14 bases left between them. The CDR3 runs to 16 residues. CDR3 protein: CASSPGLTSSGNTIYF. The CDR3 DNA reads as TGCGCCAGCAGCCCGGGACTCACAAGCTCTGGAAACACCATATATTTT.

The rearrangement links TRBV2 to TRBJ1-5; 9 nucleotides match TRBD1. The germline V gene has CDR1 SNHLY and CDR2 FYNNEI. The CDR3 extends over 15 amino acids. With V trimmed by 7 bases and J by 6 bases, 10 bases remained unmatched. In DNA form, the CDR3 reads TGTGCCAGCACTCCTTTACAGGGGGCAGGTCAGCCCCAGCATTTT. Its protein is CASTPLQGAGQPQHF.

This chain connects TRBV15 to TRBJ1-4; 11 bases line up with TRBD1. CDR3 length: 14 amino acids. V was clipped by 4 bases and J by 8 bases; unmatched bases: 3. From germline, CDR1 is LNHNV and CDR2 YYDKDF (reference sequence). The CDR3 nucleotides read TGTGCCACCAGCATCGGACAGGGGGCAGAAAAACTGTTTTTT. The encoded protein is CATSIGQGAEKLFF.

Remarks on this clone: Within the sample, other DNA sequences also encode this same CDR3. The CDR3, as DNA: TGTGCCAGCAGCTTAAGGGACAGGGGCTCGAACACTGAAGCTTTCTTT. Encoded protein: CASSLRDRGSNTEAFF. The rearrangement links TRBV7-8 to TRBJ1-1; 10 bases agree with TRBD1. Germline loops: CDR1 SGHVS, CDR2 FQNEAQ. This CDR3 contains 16 residues. J gave up 1 base and V 2 bases, and 4 bases lay outside the gene matches.

The chain couples TRBV2 to TRBJ1-5; maybe TRBD1 (5 bases). Per germline, CDR1 SNHLY and CDR2 FYNNEI. V was clipped by 6 bases and J by 4 bases, with 16 bases between them. This CDR3 has 15 amino acids. For the CDR3, the DNA is TGTGCCAGCAGCCATTATCCCGACAGTAATCAGCCCCAGCATTTT. Translating gives CASSHYPDSNQPQHF.

This chain connects TRBV7-9 to TRBJ2-2; 7 positions agree with TRBD1. CDR1 is SEHNR and CDR2 is FQNEAQ in the germline V gene (reference sequence). Unmatched junction bases numbered 8, after V lost 5 bases and J lost 5 bases. CDR3 length: 15 residues. In DNA form, the CDR3 reads TGTGCCAGCAGCATCGGACAGGTTGGAACCGGGGAGCTGTTTTTT. Translated, it gives CASSIGQVGTGELFF.

The chain recombines TRBV19 with TRBJ1-5; D not certain. The germline V gene encodes CDR1 LNHDA and CDR2 SQIVND (reference sequence). This CDR3 is built from 12 residues. V was trimmed by 5 bases and J by 3 bases, leaving 5 bases between them. This chain's CDR3 is CASSRVNQPQHF. Here the CDR3 DNA reads TGTGCCAGTAGTCGAGTCAATCAGCCCCAGCATTTT.

The V call is TRBV5-1, the J call TRBJ1-1; possible D gene TRBD1, 5 bases. V was cut by 1 base and J by 0 bases, with 10 bases left in between. CDR1 is SGHRS, CDR2 YFSETQ, per germline. CDR3 length: 15 residues. CDR3 amino acids: CASSLPGPLNTEAFF. The CDR3, as DNA: TGCGCCAGCAGCTTGCCAGGGCCCCTGAACACTGAAGCTTTCTTT.

The J gene is TRBJ1-1, the V gene TRBV5-1; no clear D gene. Germline-derived CDR1 and CDR2 are SGHRS and YFSETQ. V dropped 1 base and J dropped 1 base, with 11 bases sitting between them. This CDR3 is 15 amino acids long. CDR3 residues: CASSLSLRENTEAFF. In nucleotides, the CDR3 is TGCGCCAGCAGCTTGTCCTTACGCGAGAACACTGAAGCTTTCTTT.

The gene calls are TRBV4-1 and TRBJ1-1, with D unclear. Trimming took off 0 bases at V and 0 bases at J, with 8 bases between the two ends. The CDR3 is made up of 15 amino acids. CDR1 and CDR2 from the germline V gene are MGHRA and YSYEKL. The CDR3, as DNA: TGCGCCAGCAGCCAAGATCAGTTACTGAACACTGAAGCTTTCTTT. This gives the protein CASSQDQLLNTEAFF.

The table lists this clone with a few counts. The V gene is TRBV7-3, the J gene TRBJ1-3; weak D call: TRBD1 (5 bases). The CDR3 has 17 residues. V was pared by 2 bases and J by 3 bases, with 17 bases between. The germline CDR1 and CDR2 sequences are SGHTA and FQGTGA. The CDR3 DNA is TGTGCCAGCAGCTTAGGCGGGACTGAACTGCATGGAAACACCATATATTTT. It is translated as CASSLGGTELHGNTIYF.

In this sample, this clone turned up once. The sample carries other DNA sequences with the same CDR3. The V gene is TRBV7-9, the J gene TRBJ1-1; a weak D match, TRBD1 (5 bases). The CDR3 extends over 13 amino acids. Germline lookup yields CDR1 SEHNR and CDR2 FQNEAQ (reference sequence). Between the trimmed V and J ends, which lost 2 bases and 1 base, there was a span of 5 bases. Here the CDR3 DNA reads TGTGCCAGCAGCTTACAGGGGAACACTGAAGCTTTCTTT. This gives the protein CASSLQGNTEAFF. Filled out from reference TRBV7-9 and TRBJ1-1, the complete variable domain reads DTGVSQNPRHKITKRGQNVTFRCDPISEHNRLYWYRQTLGQGPEFLTYFQNEAQLEKSRLLSDRFSAERPKGSFSTLEIQRTEQGDSAMYLCASSLQGNTEAFFGQGTRLTVV.

The gene calls are TRBV7-2 and TRBJ1-4; D ambiguous. This CDR3 is built from 15 residues. Looked up from germline, CDR1 is SGHTA and CDR2 is FQGNSA. The V gene lost 5 bases and the J gene lost 2 bases, with 12 bases spanning the gap. CDR3 DNA: TGTGCCAGCAGCAGACTACCCGCGACTAATGAAAAACTGTTTTTT. Its translation: CASSRLPATNEKLFF.

The chain uses TRBV5-1 and TRBJ1-1, with 9 bases matching TRBD1. Germline V gives CDR1 SGHRS, CDR2 YFSETQ. The V gene end was trimmed by 4 bases and the J gene end by 0 bases; junction bases not matched to a gene: 7. The CDR3 runs 16 residues. The CDR3 here is CASSLGQGTVNTEAFF. Here the CDR3 DNA reads TGCGCCAGCAGCCTCGGACAGGGGACAGTGAACACTGAAGCTTTCTTT.

V is TRBV7-9 and J is TRBJ1-2; 10 nucleotides align to TRBD1. V lost 4 bases, J lost 6 bases, and 14 bases stayed unmatched. Germline CDR1 and CDR2: SEHNR and FQNEAQ (reference sequence). The CDR3 has 17 amino acids. The CDR3 DNA sequence: TGTGCCAGCAGCTACTACTCGACAGGGGGCGATATGGATGGCTACACCTTC. Translated: CASSYYSTGGDMDGYTF.

This chain joins TRBV7-2 and TRBJ2-3, with 9 bases lining up with TRBD2. The CDR3 has 18 amino acids. Germline V gene data show CDR1 as SGHTA and CDR2 as FQGNSA. J lost 2 bases, V lost 1 base, and 10 bases had no gene match. CDR3 in amino acids: CASSLGLASGAYTDTQYF. CDR3 DNA sequence: TGTGCCAGCAGCTTAGGATTGGCTAGCGGGGCCTACACAGATACGCAGTATTTT.

This sequence joins TRBV7-8 and TRBJ1-2, with a weak D call TRBD1 (5 bases). V shed 5 bases and J shed 2 bases, with 15 bases lying between them. The CDR3 sequence is 15 residues long. Germline CDR1 SGHVS, CDR2 FQNEAQ. CDR3 sequence: CASSRDSNQNYGYTF. The CDR3 nucleotides read TGTGCCAGCAGCCGAGACAGCAATCAGAACTATGGCTACACCTTC.

This sequence joins TRBV6-5 and TRBJ1-1; 9 bases are a match to TRBD1. J gave up 1 base and V 5 bases, and 5 bases lay outside the gene matches. The CDR3 runs to 15 residues. Germline CDR1 MNHEY, CDR2 SVGAGI. CDR3 loop: CASSKTGGRNTEAFF. DNA of the CDR3: TGTGCCAGCAGTAAAACAGGGGGCCGGAACACTGAAGCTTTCTTT.

V gene TRBV27 combines with J gene TRBJ1-2; TRBD1 matches 7 bases. Per the germline V gene, CDR1 is MNHEY and CDR2 is SMNVEV (reference sequence). CDR3 size: 15 residues. The V segment lost 1 base and the J segment 2 bases; nucleotides outside the gene matches: 4. This CDR3 is CASSLFAGGNYGYTF. CDR3 sequence (DNA): TGTGCCAGCAGTTTATTTGCAGGGGGAAACTATGGCTACACCTTC.

This clone came up once. The chain joins TRBV7-2 to TRBJ1-1, with a possible D match to TRBD1 (6 bases). The V end was cut by 4 bases, the J end by 3 bases, with 9 bases between. From germline, CDR1 is SGHTA and CDR2 FQGNSA. The CDR3 totals 13 residues. CDR3 sequence reads: CASSYRDDTEAFF. As DNA, the CDR3 is TGTGCCAGCAGCTACAGGGATGACACTGAAGCTTTCTTT.

The J gene is TRBJ1-5, the V gene TRBV6-2 or TRBV6-3, with unresolved D. Trimming removed 6 bases at V and 6 bases at J, with 15 bases between. CDR1 and CDR2 (germline): MNHEY, SVGEGT. The CDR3 has 14 residues. This chain's CDR3 is CASSPSGIFQPQHF. CDR3 nucleotide sequence: TGTGCCAGCAGCCCTAGCGGGATTTTTCAGCCCCAGCATTTT.

The CDR3 nucleotides are TGTGCCAGCAGCCTAGGGCCCGGGGGGTGGGTGAACACTGAAGCTTTCTTT. The encoded protein is CASSLGPGGWVNTEAFF. V gene TRBV9 combines with J gene TRBJ1-1, with D possibly matching TRBD1 (5 bases). Germline loops: CDR1 SGDLS, CDR2 YYNGEE. The CDR3 extends over 17 amino acids. Trimming took 4 bases from V and 0 from J, leaving 19 bases between them.

V is TRBV2 and J is TRBJ1-1; TRBD1 agrees at 8 bases. V shed 8 bases and J 3 bases; nucleotides not matched to a gene: 5. CDR3 length: 13 residues. CDR1 and CDR2 (germline): SNHLY, FYNNEI. DNA for the CDR3: TGTGCCAGCGTCGGGACAGGTTACACTGAAGCTTTCTTT. It yields the protein CASVGTGYTEAFF. Variable domain in full (rest from reference TRBV2 and TRBJ1-1): EPEVTQTPSHQVTQMGQEVILRCVPISNHLYFYWYRQILGQKVEFLVSFYNNEISEKSEIFDDQFSVERPDGSNFTLKIRSTKLEDSAMYFCASVGTGYTEAFFGQGTRLTVV.